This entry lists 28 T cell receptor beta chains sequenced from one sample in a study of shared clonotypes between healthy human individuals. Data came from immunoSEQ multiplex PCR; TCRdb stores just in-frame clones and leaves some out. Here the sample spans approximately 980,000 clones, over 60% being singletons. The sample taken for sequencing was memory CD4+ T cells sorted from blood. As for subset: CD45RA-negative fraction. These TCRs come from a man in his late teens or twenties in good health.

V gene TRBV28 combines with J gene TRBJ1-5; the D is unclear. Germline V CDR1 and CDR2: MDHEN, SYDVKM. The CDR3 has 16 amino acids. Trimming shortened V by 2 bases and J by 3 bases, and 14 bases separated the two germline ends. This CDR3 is CASSLAAGWVNQPQHF. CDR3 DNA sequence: TGTGCCAGCAGTTTAGCAGCAGGTTGGGTCAATCAGCCCCAGCATTTT. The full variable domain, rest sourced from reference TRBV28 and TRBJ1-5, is DVKVTQSSRYLVKRTGEKVFLECVQDMDHENMFWYRQDPGLGLRLIYFSYDVKMKEKGDIPEGYSVSREKKERFSLILESASTNQTSMYLCASSLAAGWVNQPQHFGDGTRLSIL.

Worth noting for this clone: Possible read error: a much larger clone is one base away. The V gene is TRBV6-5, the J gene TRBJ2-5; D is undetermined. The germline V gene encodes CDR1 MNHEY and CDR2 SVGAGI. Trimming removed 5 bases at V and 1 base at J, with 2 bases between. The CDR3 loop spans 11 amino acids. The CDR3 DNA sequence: TGTGCCAGCAGTCCCCAAGAGACCCAGTACTTC. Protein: CASSPQETQYF.

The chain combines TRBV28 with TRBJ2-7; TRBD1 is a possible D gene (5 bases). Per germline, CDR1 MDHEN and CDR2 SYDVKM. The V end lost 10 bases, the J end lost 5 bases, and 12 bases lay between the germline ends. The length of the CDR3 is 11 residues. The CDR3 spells CATLGPNEQYF. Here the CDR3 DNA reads TGTGCCACCCTGGGGCCGAACGAGCAGTACTTC.

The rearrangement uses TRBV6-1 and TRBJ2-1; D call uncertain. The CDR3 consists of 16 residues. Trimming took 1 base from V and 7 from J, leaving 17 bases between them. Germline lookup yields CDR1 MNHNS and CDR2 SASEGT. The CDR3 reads CASSEGEGYGRNEQFF. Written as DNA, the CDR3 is TGTGCCAGCAGTGAAGGGGAAGGGTACGGGCGGAATGAGCAGTTCTTC.

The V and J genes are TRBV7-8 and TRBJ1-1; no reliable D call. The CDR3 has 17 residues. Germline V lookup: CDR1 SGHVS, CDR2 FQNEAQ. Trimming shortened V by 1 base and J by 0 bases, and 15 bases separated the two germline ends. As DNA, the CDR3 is TGTGCCAGCAGCTTAGTCCTCAGACCCCCCATGAACACTGAAGCTTTCTTT. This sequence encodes CASSLVLRPPMNTEAFF.

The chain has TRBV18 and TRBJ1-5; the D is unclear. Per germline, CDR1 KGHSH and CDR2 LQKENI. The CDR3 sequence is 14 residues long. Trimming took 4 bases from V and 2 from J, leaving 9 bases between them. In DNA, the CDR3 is TGTGCCAGCTCACAGGGAAATGGCAATCAGCCCCAGCATTTT. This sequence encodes CASSQGNGNQPQHF.

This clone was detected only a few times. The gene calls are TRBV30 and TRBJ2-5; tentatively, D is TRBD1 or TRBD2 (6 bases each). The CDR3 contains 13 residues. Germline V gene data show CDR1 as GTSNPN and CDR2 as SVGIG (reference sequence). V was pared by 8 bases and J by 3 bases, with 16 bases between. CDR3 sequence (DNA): TGTGCCGCATTGCGGGACATGAAAGAGACCCAGTACTTC. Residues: CAALRDMKETQYF.

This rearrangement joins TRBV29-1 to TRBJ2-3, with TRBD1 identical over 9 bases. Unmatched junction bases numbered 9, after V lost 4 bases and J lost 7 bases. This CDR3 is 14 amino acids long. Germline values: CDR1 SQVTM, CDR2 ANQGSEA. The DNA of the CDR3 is TGCAGCGTTGTGGGGATGACAGGGGGGTATACGCAGTATTTT. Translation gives CSVVGMTGGYTQYF.

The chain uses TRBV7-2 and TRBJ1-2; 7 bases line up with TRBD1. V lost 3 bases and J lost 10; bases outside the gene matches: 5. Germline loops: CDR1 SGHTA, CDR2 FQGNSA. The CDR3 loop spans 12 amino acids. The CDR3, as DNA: TGTGCCAGCAGCTTTAGACAGGGTGACTACACCTTC. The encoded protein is CASSFRQGDYTF. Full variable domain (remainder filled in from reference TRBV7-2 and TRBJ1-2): GAGVSQSPSNKVTEKGKDVELRCDPISGHTALYWYRQSLGQGLEFLIYFQGNSAPDKSGLPSDRFSAERTGGSVSTLTIQRTQQEDSAVYLCASSFRQGDYTFGSGTRLTVV.

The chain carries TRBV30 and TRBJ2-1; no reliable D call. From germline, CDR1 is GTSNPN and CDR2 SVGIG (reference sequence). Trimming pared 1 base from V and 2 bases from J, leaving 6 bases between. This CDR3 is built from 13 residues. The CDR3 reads CAWSARTYNEQFF. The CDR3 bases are TGTGCCTGGAGTGCCCGGACCTACAATGAGCAGTTCTTC.

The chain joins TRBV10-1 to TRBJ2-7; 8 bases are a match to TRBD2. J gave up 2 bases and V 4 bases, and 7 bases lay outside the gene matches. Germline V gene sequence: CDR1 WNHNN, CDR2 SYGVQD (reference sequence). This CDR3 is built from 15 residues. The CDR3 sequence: CASSGGTSGPYEQYF. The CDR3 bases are TGCGCCAGCAGTGGGGGAACTAGCGGACCCTACGAGCAGTACTTC.

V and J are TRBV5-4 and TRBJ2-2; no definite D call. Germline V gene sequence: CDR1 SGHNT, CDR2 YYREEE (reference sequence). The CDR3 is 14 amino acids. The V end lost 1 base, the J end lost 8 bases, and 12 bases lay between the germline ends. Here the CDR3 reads CASSLSTLNGELFF. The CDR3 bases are TGTGCCAGCAGCTTGAGCACACTTAATGGGGAGCTGTTTTTT. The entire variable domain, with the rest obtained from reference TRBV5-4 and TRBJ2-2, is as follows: ETGVTQSPTHLIKTRGQQVTLRCSSQSGHNTVSWYQQALGQGPQFIFQYYREEENGRGNFPPRFSGLQFPNYSSELNVNALELDDSALYLCASSLSTLNGELFFGEGSRLTVL.

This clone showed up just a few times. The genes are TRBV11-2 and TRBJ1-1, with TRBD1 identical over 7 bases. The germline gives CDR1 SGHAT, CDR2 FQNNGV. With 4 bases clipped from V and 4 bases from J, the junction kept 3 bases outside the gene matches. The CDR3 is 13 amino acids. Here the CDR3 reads CASSSTGFTEAFF. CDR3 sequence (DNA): TGTGCCAGCAGCTCGACAGGGTTCACTGAAGCTTTCTTT.

The CDR3 loop is CASSYPWTGGATEAFF. As DNA, the CDR3 is TGTGCCAGCAGTTACCCTTGGACAGGGGGAGCCACTGAAGCTTTCTTT. The V call is TRBV6-6, the J call TRBJ1-1; 10 nucleotides agree with TRBD1. Germline V lookup: CDR1 MNHNY, CDR2 SVGAGI (reference sequence). The junction had 7 bases not matched to a gene; V was cut back by 2 bases and J by 4 bases. There are 16 residues in the CDR3.

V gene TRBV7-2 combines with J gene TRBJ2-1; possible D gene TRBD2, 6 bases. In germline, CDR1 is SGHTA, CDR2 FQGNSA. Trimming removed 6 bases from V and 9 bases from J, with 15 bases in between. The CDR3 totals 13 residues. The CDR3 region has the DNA TGTGCCAGCAGTAACTTTCAGGGAGGTGAGCAGTTCTTC. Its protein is CASSNFQGGEQFF.

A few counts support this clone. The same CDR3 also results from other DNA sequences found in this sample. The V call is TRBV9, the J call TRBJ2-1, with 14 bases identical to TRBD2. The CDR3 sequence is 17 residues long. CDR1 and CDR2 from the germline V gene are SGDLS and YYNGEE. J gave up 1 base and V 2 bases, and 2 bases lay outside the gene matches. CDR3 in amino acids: CASSVGLAGASYNEQFF. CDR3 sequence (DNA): TGTGCCAGCAGCGTGGGACTAGCGGGAGCTTCCTACAATGAGCAGTTCTTC.

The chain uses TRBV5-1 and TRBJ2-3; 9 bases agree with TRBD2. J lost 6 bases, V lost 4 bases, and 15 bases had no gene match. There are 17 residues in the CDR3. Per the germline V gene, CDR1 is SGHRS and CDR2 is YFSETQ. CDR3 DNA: TGCGCCAGCAGCCCGGATCCTAGCGGGGCCCTTCGGGATACGCAGTATTTT. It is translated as CASSPDPSGALRDTQYF.

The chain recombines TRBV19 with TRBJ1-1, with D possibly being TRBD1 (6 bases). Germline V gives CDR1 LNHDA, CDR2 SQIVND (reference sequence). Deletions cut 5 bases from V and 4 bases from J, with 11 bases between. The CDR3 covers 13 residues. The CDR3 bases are TGTGCCAGTAGTGCGAACAGGGCCACTGAAGCTTTCTTT. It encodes CASSANRATEAFF.

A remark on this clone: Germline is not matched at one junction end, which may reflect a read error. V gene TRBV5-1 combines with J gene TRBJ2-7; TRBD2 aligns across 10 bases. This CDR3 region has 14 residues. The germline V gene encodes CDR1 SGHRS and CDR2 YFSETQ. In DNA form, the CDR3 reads TGCGCCAGCAGCTTTGGTCTAGCGGGGGTCCAGAGCGAATTC. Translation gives CASSFGLAGVQSEF.

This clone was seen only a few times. The CDR3 loop is CASGALAEAEQYF. The CDR3 bases are TGCGCCAGCGGTGCCCTCGCGGAGGCCGAGCAGTACTTC. The chain joins TRBV5-1 to TRBJ2-7; TRBD2 is a possible D gene (5 bases). The CDR3 covers 13 residues. Germline V lookup: CDR1 SGHRS, CDR2 YFSETQ. Trimming pared 7 bases from V and 6 bases from J, leaving 17 bases between. The full variable domain, its missing parts supplied by reference TRBV5-1 and TRBJ2-7, is KAGVTQTPRYLIKTRGQQVTLSCSPISGHRSVSWYQQTPGQGLQFLFEYFSETQRNKGNFPGRFSGRQFSNSRSEMNVSTLELGDSALYLCASGALAEAEQYFGPGTRLTVT.

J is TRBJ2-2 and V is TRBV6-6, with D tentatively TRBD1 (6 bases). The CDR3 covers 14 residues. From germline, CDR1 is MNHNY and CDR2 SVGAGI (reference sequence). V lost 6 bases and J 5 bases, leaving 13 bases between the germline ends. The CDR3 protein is CASRGDMTTGELFF. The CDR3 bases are TGTGCCAGCAGGGGGGACATGACTACCGGGGAGCTGTTTTTT.

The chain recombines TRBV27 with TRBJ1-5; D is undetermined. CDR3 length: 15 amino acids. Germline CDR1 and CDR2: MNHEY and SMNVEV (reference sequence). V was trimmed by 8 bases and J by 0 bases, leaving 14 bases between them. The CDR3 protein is CASGASTNSNQPQHF. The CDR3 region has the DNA TGTGCCAGCGGAGCTTCGACCAATAGCAATCAGCCCCAGCATTTT.

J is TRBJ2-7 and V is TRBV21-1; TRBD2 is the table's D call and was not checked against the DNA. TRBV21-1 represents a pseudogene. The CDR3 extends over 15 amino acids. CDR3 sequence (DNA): TGTGCCAGCAGCCTCCTCCGTCCGGGGGTTAACGAGCAGTACTTC. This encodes CASSLLRPGVNEQYF.

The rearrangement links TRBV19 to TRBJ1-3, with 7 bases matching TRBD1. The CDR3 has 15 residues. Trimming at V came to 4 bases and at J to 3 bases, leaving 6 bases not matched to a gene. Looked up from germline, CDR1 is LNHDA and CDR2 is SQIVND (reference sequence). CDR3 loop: CASSTGGQVGNTIYF. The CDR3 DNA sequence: TGTGCCAGTAGTACGGGCGGACAGGTTGGAAACACCATATATTTT.

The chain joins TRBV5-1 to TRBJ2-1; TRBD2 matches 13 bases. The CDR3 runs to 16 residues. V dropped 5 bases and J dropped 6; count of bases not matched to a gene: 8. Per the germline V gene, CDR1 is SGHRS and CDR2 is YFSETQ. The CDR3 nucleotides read TGCGCCAGCAGTGATACTAGCGGGAGGGACCGCAATGAGCAGTTCTTC. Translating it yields CASSDTSGRDRNEQFF.

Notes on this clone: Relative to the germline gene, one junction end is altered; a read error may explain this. Here the CDR3 reads CASSPGQGRPREQYF. As DNA, the CDR3 is TGTGCCAGCAGTCCTGGACAGGGACGACCGCGCGAGCAGTACTTC. J is TRBJ2-7 and V is TRBV10-3, with TRBD1 matching 8 bases. The CDR3 spans 15 residues. CDR1 and CDR2 from the germline V gene are ENHRY and SYGVKD.

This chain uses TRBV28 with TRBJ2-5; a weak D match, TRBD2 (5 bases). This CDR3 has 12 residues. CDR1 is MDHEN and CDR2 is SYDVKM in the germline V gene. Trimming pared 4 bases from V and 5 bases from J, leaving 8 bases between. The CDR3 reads CASSSGVETQYF. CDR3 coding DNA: TGTGCCAGCAGTTCCGGGGTGGAGACCCAGTACTTC. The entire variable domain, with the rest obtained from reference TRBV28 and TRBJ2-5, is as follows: DVKVTQSSRYLVKRTGEKVFLECVQDMDHENMFWYRQDPGLGLRLIYFSYDVKMKEKGDIPEGYSVSREKKERFSLILESASTNQTSMYLCASSSGVETQYFGPGTRLLVL.

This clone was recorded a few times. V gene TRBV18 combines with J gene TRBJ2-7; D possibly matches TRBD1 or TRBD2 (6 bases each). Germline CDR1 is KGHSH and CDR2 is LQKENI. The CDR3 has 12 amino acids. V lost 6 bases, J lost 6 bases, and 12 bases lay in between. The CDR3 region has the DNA TGTGCCAGCTCCCAACAGGGAGGCGAGCAGTACTTC. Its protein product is CASSQQGGEQYF.